Sequencing of this T cell receptor beta chain was carried out in a study of T cell responses to AZD1222 COVID-19 vaccine. Study-level points and caveats: All repertoire sampling was performed exclusively after the peak T cell response. Increases in Spike-specific TCR breadth and depth were seen after two AZD1222 doses.

This CDR3 is built from 15 residues. Germline CDR1 and CDR2: GTSNPN and SVGIG (reference sequence). The J segment lost 4 bases and the V segment lost 4 bases, leaving 5 bases of the junction unmatched. This clone was counted a few times. Its specificity is not known. The study pooled second doses at about 4 or about 12 weeks. The table came from immunoSEQ multiplex PCR; TCRdb's copy has only in-frame clones and leaves some out. The sample carries about 75,000 clones, about nine tenths recorded once. The sample here was peripheral blood, taken 28 days after the second AZD1222 dose. V gene TRBV30 combines with J gene TRBJ1-5; 12 nucleotides agree with TRBD1. The sequence was obtained from an adult who received the AZD1222 COVID-19 vaccine. In DNA form, the CDR3 reads TGTGCCTGGAAAAGGGACAGGGGGCCAAATCAGCCCCAGCATTTT. Its protein is CAWKRDRGPNQPQHF.